The 19 T cell receptor beta chains given below trace back to one sample, sequenced in a study of shared clonotypes between healthy human individuals. The naive CD8 population came from CD45RO-negative cells selected for CCR7, without terminally differentiated effector memory CD45RA+ cells. Assay used: immunoSEQ multiplex PCR; TCRdb lists only in-frame clones, some missing. The sample has about 2.2 million clones; about 92% are singletons. Source material: naive CD8+ T cells from PBMCs. The receptor set was obtained from a young man in good health. Some clones in this sample may be carry-over from other donors' samples.

The chain recombines TRBV7-2 with TRBJ2-3; D may be TRBD2 (5 bases). V was shortened by 6 bases and J by 4 bases, with 14 bases between the two germline ends. This CDR3 is 14 amino acids long. CDR1 and CDR2 from the germline V gene are SGHTA and FQGNSA. CDR3 nucleotide sequence: TGTGCCAGCAGGGACTGGCAAGACGCAGATACGCAGTATTTT. Its protein is CASRDWQDADTQYF.

The V gene is TRBV27, the J gene TRBJ2-7; D remains unclear. V dropped 4 bases and J dropped 3 bases, with 10 bases sitting between them. Per the germline V gene, CDR1 is MNHEY and CDR2 is SMNVEV (reference sequence). CDR3 size: 13 residues. DNA for the CDR3: TGTGCCAGCAGTTCGCCGAGCAGCTACGAGCAGTACTTC. This sequence encodes CASSSPSSYEQYF.

Worth noting for this clone: At the DNA level, this CDR3 is encoded by other sequences in the same sample as well. The V and J genes are TRBV7-9 and TRBJ2-7; no firm D call. The CDR3 runs to 13 residues. V gave up 6 bases and J gave up 3 bases, with 12 bases separating them. Germline V lookup: CDR1 SEHNR, CDR2 FQNEAQ (reference sequence). The CDR3 coding sequence is TGTGCCAGCAGTCCCCCCCCTCTCTACGAGCAGTACTTC. It yields the protein CASSPPPLYEQYF.

This sequence joins TRBV7-9 and TRBJ2-1, with a weak D call TRBD1 (5 bases). CDR1 and CDR2 (germline): SEHNR, FQNEAQ (reference sequence). This CDR3 region has 14 residues. V was pared by 5 bases and J by 5 bases, with 13 bases between. This CDR3 reads CASSPPPGNNEQFF. Written as DNA, the CDR3 is TGTGCCAGCAGCCCCCCACCAGGGAACAATGAGCAGTTCTTC.

This chain's CDR3 is CASRASGSYEQYF. CDR3 nucleotide sequence: TGTGCCAGTAGAGCTAGCGGGAGCTACGAGCAGTACTTC. The chain links TRBV7-3 to TRBJ2-7; 10 bases align to TRBD2. Trimming took 9 bases from V and 3 from J; bases not matched to a gene: 5. CDR1 and CDR2 from the germline V gene are SGHTA and FQGTGA. CDR3 size: 13 residues.

V gene TRBV7-9 combines with J gene TRBJ2-5; D is unclear. Trimming took off 1 base at V and 2 bases at J, with 8 bases between the two ends. Germline V gene lookup returns CDR1 SEHNR and CDR2 FQNEAQ (reference sequence). The CDR3 consists of 14 residues. Written as DNA, the CDR3 is TGTGCCAGCAGCTTAGTTGGTAGACAAGAGACCCAGTACTTC. Translation gives CASSLVGRQETQYF.

The chain recombines TRBV19 with TRBJ1-4, with D uncertain. The CDR3 extends over 17 amino acids. V was trimmed by 5 bases and J by 8 bases, leaving 24 bases between them. CDR1 is LNHDA and CDR2 is SQIVND in the germline V gene (reference sequence). The DNA of the CDR3 is TGTGCCAGTAGTGTCCTCCGGTGGGAGGAGATGAAGGAAAAACTGTTTTTT. Amino acids: CASSVLRWEEMKEKLFF.

This clone was seen just once. This chain links TRBV11-2 with TRBJ1-3, with 9 bases identical to TRBD1. V gave up 5 bases and J gave up 4 bases; unmatched junction bases: 15. The CDR3 spans 18 residues. Germline assignment: CDR1 SGHAT and CDR2 FQNNGV. This CDR3 reads CASSPHRGRRGSGNTIYF. The CDR3 DNA is TGTGCCAGCAGCCCCCACAGGGGGCGCCGAGGTTCCGGAAACACCATATATTTT. The full variable domain, completed using reference TRBV11-2 and TRBJ1-3, is EAGVAQSPRYKIIEKRQSVAFWCNPISGHATLYWYQQILGQGPKLLIQFQNNGVVDDSQLPKDRFSAERLKGVDSTLKIQPAKLEDSAVYLCASSPHRGRRGSGNTIYFGEGSWLTVV.

The rearrangement links TRBV27 to TRBJ1-5; D perhaps matches TRBD1 (6 bases). V shed 5 bases and J shed 7 bases, with 15 bases lying between them. CDR1 and CDR2 from the germline V gene are MNHEY and SMNVEV (reference sequence). The CDR3 has 14 residues. CDR3 sequence (DNA): TGTGCCAGCAGTCCCTGGACAGAATCGCAGCCCCAGCATTTT. As protein: CASSPWTESQPQHF.

This clone was counted many times. V and J are TRBV28 and TRBJ2-1, with 7 bases aligning to TRBD2. Unmatched junction bases numbered 11, after V lost 5 bases and J lost 4 bases. The CDR3 runs to 16 residues. CDR1 is MDHEN, CDR2 SYDVKM, per germline. The CDR3 loop is CASSQPPSGDYNEQFF. As DNA, the CDR3 is TGTGCCAGCAGTCAGCCGCCCAGCGGGGATTACAATGAGCAGTTCTTC.

This clone was found once. The chain uses TRBV21-1 and TRBJ1-2; the table's D call, TRBD1, has no DNA check behind it. TRBV21-1 is a documented pseudogene. There are 15 residues in the CDR3. The CDR3 sequence is CASFRRDRPNYGYTF. CDR3 bases: TGTGCCAGCTTCCGCCGGGACAGACCTAACTATGGCTACACCTTC.

The V gene is TRBV5-6, the J gene TRBJ2-1; D perhaps matches TRBD1 (7 bases). V was clipped by 0 bases and J by 2 bases, with 15 bases between them. From germline, CDR1 is SGHDT and CDR2 YYEEEE. CDR3 size: 17 residues. CDR3 nucleotides: TGTGCCAGCAGCTTGGCTATGGCAGGGGGGCCCTACAATGAGCAGTTCTTC. Its protein product is CASSLAMAGGPYNEQFF.

The chain is built from TRBV27 and TRBJ2-7, with 7 positions matching TRBD1. From germline, CDR1 is MNHEY and CDR2 SMNVEV (reference sequence). The ends lost 5 bases at V and 6 bases at J; junction bases unmatched: 7. CDR3 length: 13 residues. The CDR3 sequence: CASSVRGSGEQYF. The CDR3 DNA reads TGTGCCAGCAGTGTCAGGGGGTCGGGCGAGCAGTACTTC.

The chain carries TRBV7-9 and TRBJ1-1; D ambiguous. CDR1 is SEHNR, CDR2 FQNEAQ, per germline (reference sequence). With 5 bases removed from V and 1 base from J, the gap between germline ends came to 11 bases. The CDR3 loop spans 14 amino acids. The CDR3 is CASSLPPGNTEAFF. CDR3 in DNA: TGTGCCAGCAGCCTGCCCCCAGGGAACACTGAAGCTTTCTTT.

The CDR3 sequence: CASSEQSEGTGGVHTF. The CDR3 DNA is TGTGCCAGCAGTGAGCAGAGCGAGGGGACAGGGGGTGTCCACACCTTC. This chain joins TRBV6-1 and TRBJ1-2; 11 bases fit TRBD1. Germline CDR1 MNHNS, CDR2 SASEGT. This CDR3 comprises 16 residues. V dropped 3 bases and J dropped 12; count of bases not matched to a gene: 15.

This chain links TRBV13 with TRBJ2-2; the D gene is possibly TRBD2 (5 bases). The V end lost 2 bases, the J end lost 0 bases, and 16 bases lay between the germline ends. Germline CDR1 is PRHDT and CDR2 is FYEKMQ (reference sequence). There are 18 residues in the CDR3. CDR3 protein: CASSLMAARGTNTGELFF. In DNA, the CDR3 is TGTGCCAGCAGCTTAATGGCAGCTCGAGGGACGAACACCGGGGAGCTGTTTTTT.

V gene TRBV27 combines with J gene TRBJ2-7, with TRBD1 identical over 9 bases. This CDR3 has 14 amino acids. Germline V gives CDR1 MNHEY, CDR2 SMNVEV (reference sequence). V was pared by 5 bases and J by 5 bases, with 7 bases of the junction left unmatched. The CDR3 is CASSTGQGRNEQYF. CDR3 nucleotide sequence: TGTGCCAGCAGTACGGGACAGGGTCGCAACGAGCAGTACTTC.

V and J are TRBV4-3 and TRBJ2-5; D gene uncertain. CDR1 is LGHNA, CDR2 YSLEER, per germline. V was clipped by 0 bases and J by 5 bases, with 10 bases between them. CDR3 size: 14 residues. CDR3 sequence reads: CASSQDRGGETQYF. For the CDR3, the DNA is TGCGCCAGCAGCCAAGATAGAGGTGGGGAGACCCAGTACTTC.

The genes are TRBV29-1 and TRBJ2-7, with D unresolved. The CDR3 loop spans 11 amino acids. Per the germline V gene, CDR1 is SQVTM and CDR2 is ANQGSEA. V was clipped by 5 bases and J by 3 bases, with 8 bases between them. Here the CDR3 DNA reads TGCAGCGTTCTGGCCGGCTACGAGCAGTACTTC. It is translated as CSVLAGYEQYF.